This note documents a single TCR beta chain sequence. Its antigen is still unknown. The protocol was immunoSEQ multiplex PCR, while the TCRdb copy is restricted to in-frame clones and leaves out a portion. This sample carries 240,000 or so clones, about 86% of them seen once, and the ten largest clones take around 1.3%. The sample belongs to a study of cytomegalovirus exposure and HLA in healthy donors. Across the whole study: The approximately 120 validation repertoires and the roughly 670 first-cohort repertoires shared a platform, a later analysis reported. Study findings and constraints: Most TCR sequences proved rare, with some public TCRs found in many donors. A few of the chains that were CMV-associated were confirmed in vitro to be specific for CMV antigens. TCR clusters originating in the first cohort tended to co-occur in the approximately 130 validation repertoires, according to a later analysis.

The junction had 6 bases not matched to a gene; V was cut back by 7 bases and J by 5 bases. From germline, CDR1 is LNHDA and CDR2 SQIVND (reference sequence). The CDR3 spans 13 residues. The clonotype originates from a woman aged 25 to 39 in good health and CMV-seropositive. V is TRBV19 and J is TRBJ1-2, with 8 bases identical to TRBD1. Sequences were obtained from PBMCs. Written as DNA, the CDR3 is TGTGCCAGTACCGCGGGACAGGATTATGGCTACACCTTC. It is translated as CASTAGQDYGYTF.